The 3 T cell receptor beta chains given below trace back to one sample, sequenced in a study of cytomegalovirus exposure and HLA in healthy donors. PCR employed 60 Vbeta and 13 Jbeta primers. Clones were read by immunoSEQ multiplex PCR, and TCRdb kept only the in-frame ones, dropping some. The sample shows some 130,000 clones, approximately 80% of them seen only once. Sequenced: PBMCs. Receptor source: a female donor in good health and CMV-seronegative.

The sample holds a few counts of this clone. The chain carries TRBV6-5 and TRBJ1-5; D gene unclear. CDR1 and CDR2 (germline): MNHEY, SVGAGI. This CDR3 has 13 amino acids. V was pared by 0 bases and J by 6 bases, with 6 bases between. The CDR3 DNA reads as TGTGCCAGCAGTTACTCTAGAATTCAGCCCCAGCATTTT. This gives the protein CASSYSRIQPQHF.

This clone appeared a few times. This chain connects TRBV18 to TRBJ2-5; TRBD2 matches at 7 bases. The DNA end is more similar to TRBJ2-7, so the J call may be wrong. The CDR3 covers 14 residues. In germline, CDR1 is KGHSH, CDR2 LQKENI. CDR3 sequence reads: CASSPRGGKYEQYF. CDR3 coding DNA: TGTGCCAGCTCACCACGGGGAGGGAAGTACGAGCAGTACTTC.

The chain employs TRBV4-1 and TRBJ2-7; D is unresolved. The length of the CDR3 is 17 residues. Trimming shortened V by 1 base and J by 0 bases, and 16 bases separated the two germline ends. Germline CDR1 is MGHRA and CDR2 is YSYEKL. This chain's CDR3 is CASSQGPTFIYSYEQYF. CDR3 sequence (DNA): TGCGCCAGCAGCCAAGGTCCGACATTTATTTACTCCTACGAGCAGTACTTC.